This record looks at one T cell receptor beta chain sequence and its context. This sample was taken from a study of blood T cell repertoires in COVID-19. Study-level information: The origin of the acute and convalescent COVID-19 samples was the United States, Italy and Spain. T cells, B-cell-depleted T cells, or PBMCs supplied cDNA or gDNA.

Trimming left V 3 bases short and J 1 base short, with 13 bases between. Germline values: CDR1 WNHNN, CDR2 SYGVQD (reference sequence). The CDR3 covers 16 residues. In the original processing: By means of reference gene primer amplification, nucleated cell counts were estimated. Sequenced by immunoSEQ multiplex PCR; TCRdb stores in-frame clones only, minus some. The V and J calls and clone size were taken over from that table, and D and trimming were inferred from the DNA. The data contain around 85,000 clones, about 83% of them seen just once; the ten biggest clones take up approximately 5.9%. Material: peripheral blood. This sequence joins TRBV10-1 and TRBJ1-5; no reliable D call. The sequence came from a man between 60 and 70 years old with acute or convalescent COVID-19. The CDR3 DNA is TGCGCCAGCAGTGACTTTCGAAGTCGGAGCAATCAGCCCCAGCATTTT. This gives the protein CASSDFRSRSNQPQHF.